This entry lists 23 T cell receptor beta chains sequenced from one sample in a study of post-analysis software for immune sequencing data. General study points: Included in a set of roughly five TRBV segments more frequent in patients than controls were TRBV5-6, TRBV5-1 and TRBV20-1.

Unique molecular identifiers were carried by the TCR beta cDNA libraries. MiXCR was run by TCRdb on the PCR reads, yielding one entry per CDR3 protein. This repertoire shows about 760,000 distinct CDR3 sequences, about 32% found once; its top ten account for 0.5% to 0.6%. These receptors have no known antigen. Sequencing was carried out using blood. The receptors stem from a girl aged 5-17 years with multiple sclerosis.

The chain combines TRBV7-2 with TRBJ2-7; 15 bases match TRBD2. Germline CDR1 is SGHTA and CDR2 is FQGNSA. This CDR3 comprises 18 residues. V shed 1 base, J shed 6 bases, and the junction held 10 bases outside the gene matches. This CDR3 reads CASSLVGTSGRRVREQYF. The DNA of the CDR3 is TGTGCCAGCAGCTTAGTTGGGACTAGCGGGAGGAGGGTTCGCGAGCAGTACTTC.

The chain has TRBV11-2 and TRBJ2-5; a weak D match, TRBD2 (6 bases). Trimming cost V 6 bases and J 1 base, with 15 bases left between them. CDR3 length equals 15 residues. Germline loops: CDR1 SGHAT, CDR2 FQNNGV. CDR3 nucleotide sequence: TGTGCCAGCAGACATTTCTCGCGGGGCCAAGAGACCCAGTACTTC. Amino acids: CASRHFSRGQETQYF. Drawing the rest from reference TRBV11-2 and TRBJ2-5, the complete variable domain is EAGVAQSPRYKIIEKRQSVAFWCNPISGHATLYWYQQILGQGPKLLIQFQNNGVVDDSQLPKDRFSAERLKGVDSTLKIQPAKLEDSAVYLCASRHFSRGQETQYFGPGTRLLVL.

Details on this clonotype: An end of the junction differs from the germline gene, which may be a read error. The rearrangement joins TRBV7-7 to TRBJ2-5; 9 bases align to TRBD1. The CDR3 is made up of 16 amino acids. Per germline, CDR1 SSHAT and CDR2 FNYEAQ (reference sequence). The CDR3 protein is CASSIPGQGYQETQYF. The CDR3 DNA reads TGTGCTAGCAGCATCCCGGGACAGGGATACCAAGAGACCCAGTACTTC.

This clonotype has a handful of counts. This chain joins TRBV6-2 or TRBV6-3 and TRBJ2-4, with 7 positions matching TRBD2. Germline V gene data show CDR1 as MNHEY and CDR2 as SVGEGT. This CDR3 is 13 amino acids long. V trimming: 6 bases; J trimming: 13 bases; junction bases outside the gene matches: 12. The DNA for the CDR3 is TGTGCCAGCAGCCTCCCCGGACTGCGGGGGCAGTACTTC. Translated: CASSLPGLRGQYF.

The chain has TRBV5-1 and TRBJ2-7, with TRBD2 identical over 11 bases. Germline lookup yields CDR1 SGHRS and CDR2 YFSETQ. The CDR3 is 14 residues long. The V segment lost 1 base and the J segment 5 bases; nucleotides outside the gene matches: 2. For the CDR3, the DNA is TGCGCCAGCAGCTTGATAGCGGGGGGGAACGAGCAGTACTTC. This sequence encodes CASSLIAGGNEQYF.

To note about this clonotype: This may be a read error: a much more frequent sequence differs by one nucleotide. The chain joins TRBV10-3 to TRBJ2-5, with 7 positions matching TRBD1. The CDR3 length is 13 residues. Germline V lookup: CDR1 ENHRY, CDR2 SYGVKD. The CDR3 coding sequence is TGTGCCATCAGGACCACAGGGGAAGAGTCCCAGTACTTC. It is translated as CAIRTTGEESQYF.

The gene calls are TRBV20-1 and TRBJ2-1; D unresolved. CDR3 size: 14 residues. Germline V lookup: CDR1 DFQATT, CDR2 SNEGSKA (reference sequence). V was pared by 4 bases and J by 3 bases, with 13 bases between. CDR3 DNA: TGCAGTGCTAACATCCAACTTCTCTACAATGAGCAGTTCTTC. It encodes CSANIQLLYNEQFF.

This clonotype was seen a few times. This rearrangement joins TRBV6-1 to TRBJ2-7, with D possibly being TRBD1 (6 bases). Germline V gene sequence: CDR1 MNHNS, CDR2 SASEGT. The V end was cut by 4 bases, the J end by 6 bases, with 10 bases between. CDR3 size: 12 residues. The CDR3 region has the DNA TGTGCCAGCAGTGCCAGGGGCCCCGAGCAGTACTTC. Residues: CASSARGPEQYF.

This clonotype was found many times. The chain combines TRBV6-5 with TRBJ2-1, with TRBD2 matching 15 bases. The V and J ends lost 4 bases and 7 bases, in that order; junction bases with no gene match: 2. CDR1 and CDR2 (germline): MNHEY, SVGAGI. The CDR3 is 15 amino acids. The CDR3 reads CASSSGTSGRNEQFF. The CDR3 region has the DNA TGTGCCAGCAGTTCCGGGACTAGCGGGAGGAATGAGCAGTTCTTC.

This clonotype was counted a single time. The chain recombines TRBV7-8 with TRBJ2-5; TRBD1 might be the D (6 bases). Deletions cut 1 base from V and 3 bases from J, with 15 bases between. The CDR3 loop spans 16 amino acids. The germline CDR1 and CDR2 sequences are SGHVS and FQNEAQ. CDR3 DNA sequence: TGTGCCAGCAGCTTAGGAGGAGCCAGGGGAAAAGAGACCCAGTACTTC. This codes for CASSLGGARGKETQYF.

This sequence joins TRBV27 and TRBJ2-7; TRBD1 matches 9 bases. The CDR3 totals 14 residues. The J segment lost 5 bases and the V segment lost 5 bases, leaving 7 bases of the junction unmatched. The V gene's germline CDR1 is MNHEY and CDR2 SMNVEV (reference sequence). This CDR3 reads CASSLGQGRDEQYF. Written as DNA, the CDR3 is TGTGCCAGCAGTCTCGGACAGGGGAGGGACGAGCAGTACTTC.

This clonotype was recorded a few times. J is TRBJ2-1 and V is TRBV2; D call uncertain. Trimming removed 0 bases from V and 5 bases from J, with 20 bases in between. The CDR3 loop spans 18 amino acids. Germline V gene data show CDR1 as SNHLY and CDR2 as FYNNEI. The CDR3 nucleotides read TGTGCCAGCAGTGAAGCTAGTGCTTGGAACTTCCGAGACAATGAGCAGTTCTTC. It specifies CASSEASAWNFRDNEQFF.

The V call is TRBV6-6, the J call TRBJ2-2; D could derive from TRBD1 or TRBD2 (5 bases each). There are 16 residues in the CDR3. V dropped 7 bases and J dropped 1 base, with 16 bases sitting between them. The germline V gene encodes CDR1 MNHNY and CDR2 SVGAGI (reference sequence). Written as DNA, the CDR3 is TGTGCCAGCATGGGCAGGGAGCGCCTGAACACCGGGGAGCTGTTTTTT. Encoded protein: CASMGRERLNTGELFF.

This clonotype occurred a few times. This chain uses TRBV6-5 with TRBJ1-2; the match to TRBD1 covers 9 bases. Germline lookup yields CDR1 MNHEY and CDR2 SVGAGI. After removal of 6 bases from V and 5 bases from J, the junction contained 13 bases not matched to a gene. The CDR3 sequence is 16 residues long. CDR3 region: CASSVTQQGAGYGYTF. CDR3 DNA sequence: TGTGCCAGCAGCGTTACCCAACAGGGGGCGGGATATGGCTACACCTTC.

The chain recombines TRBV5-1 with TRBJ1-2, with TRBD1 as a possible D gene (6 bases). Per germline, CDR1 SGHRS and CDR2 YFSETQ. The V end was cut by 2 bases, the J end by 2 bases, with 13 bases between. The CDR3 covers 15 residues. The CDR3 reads CASSFTGHSNYGYTF. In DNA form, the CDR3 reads TGCGCCAGCAGCTTTACGGGACACTCAAACTATGGCTACACCTTC.

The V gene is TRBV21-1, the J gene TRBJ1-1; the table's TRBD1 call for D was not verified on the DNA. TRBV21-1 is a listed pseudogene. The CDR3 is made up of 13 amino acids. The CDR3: CASSPEVRVGAFF. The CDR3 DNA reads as TGTGCCAGCAGCCCGGAAGTCAGGGTTGGGGCTTTCTTT.

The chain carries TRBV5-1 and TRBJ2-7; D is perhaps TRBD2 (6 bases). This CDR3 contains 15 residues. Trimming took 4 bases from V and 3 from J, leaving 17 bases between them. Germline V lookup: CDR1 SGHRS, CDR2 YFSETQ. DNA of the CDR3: TGCGCCAGCAGCCGGGCGGCGGAGGGTTACTACGAGCAGTACTTC. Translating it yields CASSRAAEGYYEQYF. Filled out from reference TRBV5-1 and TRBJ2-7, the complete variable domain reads KAGVTQTPRYLIKTRGQQVTLSCSPISGHRSVSWYQQTPGQGLQFLFEYFSETQRNKGNFPGRFSGRQFSNSRSEMNVSTLELGDSALYLCASSRAAEGYYEQYFGPGTRLTVT.

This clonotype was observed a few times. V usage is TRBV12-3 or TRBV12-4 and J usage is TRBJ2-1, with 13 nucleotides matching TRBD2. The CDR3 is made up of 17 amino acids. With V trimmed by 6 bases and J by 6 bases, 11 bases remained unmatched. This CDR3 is CASSRWTSGRPSNEQFF. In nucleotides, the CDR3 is TGTGCCAGCAGCCGATGGACTAGCGGGAGACCCAGCAATGAGCAGTTCTTC.

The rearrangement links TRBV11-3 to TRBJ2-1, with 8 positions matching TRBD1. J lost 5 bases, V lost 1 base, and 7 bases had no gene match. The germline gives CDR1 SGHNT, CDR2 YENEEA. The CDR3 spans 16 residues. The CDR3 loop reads CASSLVGQGANNEQFF. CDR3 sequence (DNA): TGTGCCAGCAGCTTAGTGGGGCAGGGGGCGAACAATGAGCAGTTCTTC.

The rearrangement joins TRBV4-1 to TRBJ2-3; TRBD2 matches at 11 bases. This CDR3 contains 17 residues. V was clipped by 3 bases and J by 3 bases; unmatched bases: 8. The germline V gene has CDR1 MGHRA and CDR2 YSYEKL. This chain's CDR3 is CASSHENRLAGTDTQYF. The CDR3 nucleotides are TGCGCCAGCAGCCACGAAAACCGACTAGCGGGAACAGATACGCAGTATTTT.

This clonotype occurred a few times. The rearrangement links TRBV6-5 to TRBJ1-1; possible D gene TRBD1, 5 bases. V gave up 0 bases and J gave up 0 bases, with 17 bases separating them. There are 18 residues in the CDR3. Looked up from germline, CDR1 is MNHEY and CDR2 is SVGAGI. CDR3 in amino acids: CASSYSAGRANMNTEAFF. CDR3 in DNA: TGTGCCAGCAGTTACTCGGCAGGGCGGGCGAATATGAACACTGAAGCTTTCTTT.

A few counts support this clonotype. CDR3 amino acids: CASSQEEGSGANVLTF. DNA of the CDR3: TGTGCCAGCAGCCAAGAAGAAGGCTCTGGGGCCAACGTCCTGACTTTC. The V and J genes are TRBV4-2 and TRBJ2-6; D remains ambiguous. Germline CDR1 and CDR2: LGHNA and YNFKEQ. The CDR3 covers 16 residues. V gave up 0 bases and J gave up 0 bases, with 6 bases separating them.

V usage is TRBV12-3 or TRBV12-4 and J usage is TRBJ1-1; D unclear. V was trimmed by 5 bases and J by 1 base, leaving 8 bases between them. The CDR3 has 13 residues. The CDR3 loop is CASSPSANTEAFF. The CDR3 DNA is TGTGCCAGCAGTCCATCCGCGAACACTGAAGCTTTCTTT.